The 14 T cell receptor beta chains given below trace back to one sample, sequenced in a study of T cell repertoires in cytomegalovirus infection. What these receptors recognize is not known. Each CDR3 protein is one row after TCRdb ran MiXCR on the reads. The table has 800,000 to 950,000 distinct CDR3 sequences, around a third seen once. The material sequenced was cultured CD8+ T cells from PBMCs, taken from culture after CMV antigen stimulation. The receptors stem from a human donor in good health (CMV status not recorded). Some clones in this sample may be carry-over from other donors' samples.

The genes are TRBV4-1 and TRBJ2-7; D possibly matches TRBD1 or TRBD2 (5 bases each). Germline V gives CDR1 MGHRA, CDR2 YSYEKL. The CDR3 loop spans 16 amino acids. The V end lost 2 bases, the J end lost 4 bases, and 18 bases lay between the germline ends. CDR3 sequence reads: CASSQKSGTGKYEQYF. The CDR3 DNA reads as TGCGCCAGCAGCCAAAAGTCCGGGACGGGGAAATACGAGCAGTACTTC.

In regard to this clonotype: This may be a read error: a much more frequent sequence differs by one nucleotide. The V and J genes are TRBV7-2 and TRBJ2-2; D is perhaps TRBD2 (5 bases). The germline CDR1 and CDR2 sequences are SGHTA and FQGNSA. The CDR3 spans 15 residues. DNA for the CDR3: TGTGCCAGCAGTCAAGACGGGCCGGGAACCGGGGAGCCGTTTTTT. Protein sequence: CASSQDGPGTGEPFF.

The chain combines TRBV6-6 with TRBJ2-4; weak D call: TRBD2 (6 bases). The CDR3 consists of 15 residues. Germline loops: CDR1 MNHNY, CDR2 SVGAGI (reference sequence). Trimming took 0 bases from V and 6 from J, leaving 12 bases between them. For the CDR3, the DNA is TGTGCCAGCAGTTACTCTCGCGGGGCTGGAAACATTCAGTACTTC. Residues: CASSYSRGAGNIQYF.

This clonotype was observed a few times. The rearrangement links TRBV7-6 to TRBJ2-2; perhaps TRBD2 as D (6 bases). This CDR3 has 15 residues. Germline assignment: CDR1 SGHVS and CDR2 FNYEAQ. V dropped 5 bases and J dropped 5 bases, with 15 bases sitting between them. DNA of the CDR3: TGTGCCAGCAGCCCTTCGGGACTGCTAACCGGGGAGCTGTTTTTT. Its translation: CASSPSGLLTGELFF.

Concerning this clonotype: This clone may be a read error of a much larger clone one base away. The genes are TRBV12-3 or TRBV12-4 and TRBJ1-1; D may be TRBD1 (5 bases). This CDR3 contains 12 residues. Here the CDR3 DNA reads TGTGTCAGCAGTTGGGACGGCACTGAAGCTTTCTTT. This codes for CVSSWDGTEAFF.

This clonotype was counted only a few times. The gene calls are TRBV27 and TRBJ1-1, with D hard to call. The CDR3 has 14 residues. V was cut by 4 bases and J by 1 base, with 10 bases left in between. Germline CDR1 MNHEY, CDR2 SMNVEV (reference sequence). As DNA, the CDR3 is TGTGCCAGCAGTTCCGTCGTTTCGAACACTGAAGCTTTCTTT. This sequence encodes CASSSVVSNTEAFF.

The table lists this clonotype with many counts. The chain carries TRBV7-2 and TRBJ1-3; D not certain. V lost 2 bases, J lost 0 bases, and 14 bases lay in between. Looked up from germline, CDR1 is SGHTA and CDR2 is FQGNSA. CDR3 length equals 17 residues. CDR3 loop: CASSLKGGSNSGNTIYF. CDR3 nucleotides: TGTGCCAGCAGCTTAAAGGGCGGCTCTAACTCTGGAAACACCATATATTTT. Variable domain in full (rest from reference TRBV7-2 and TRBJ1-3): GAGVSQSPSNKVTEKGKDVELRCDPISGHTALYWYRQSLGQGLEFLIYFQGNSAPDKSGLPSDRFSAERTGGSVSTLTIQRTQQEDSAVYLCASSLKGGSNSGNTIYFGEGSWLTVV.

CDR3 sequence (DNA): TGTGCCAGCAGTTACTCCCCCCCCAGACTAGCGGTTACAGATACGCAGTATTTT. As protein: CASSYSPPRLAVTDTQYF. The chain links TRBV6-5 to TRBJ2-3, with 9 bases that match TRBD2. J gave up 3 bases and V 0 bases, and 10 bases lay outside the gene matches. The germline gives CDR1 MNHEY, CDR2 SVGAGI. The CDR3 totals 18 residues.

This chain connects TRBV28 to TRBJ1-2, with TRBD1 matching 7 bases. Trimming removed 1 base from V and 8 bases from J; junction bases left unmatched: 10. Germline V lookup: CDR1 MDHEN, CDR2 SYDVKM. The length of the CDR3 is 15 residues. The CDR3 protein is CASSLFTGEASGYTF. For the CDR3, the DNA is TGTGCCAGCAGTTTATTTACAGGGGAAGCCTCCGGCTACACCTTC.

V is TRBV24-1 and J is TRBJ2-5; D might be TRBD1 (7 bases). Per the germline V gene, CDR1 is KGHDR and CDR2 is SFDVKD. CDR3 size: 14 residues. Trimming cost V 3 bases and J 3 bases, with 10 bases left between them. The CDR3 is CATSDTGEEETQYF. CDR3 DNA sequence: TGTGCCACCAGTGATACAGGGGAGGAAGAGACCCAGTACTTC.

The V call is TRBV7-9, the J call TRBJ2-5; 8 positions agree with TRBD2. V lost 4 bases and J lost 2; bases outside the gene matches: 3. Germline V gene data show CDR1 as SEHNR and CDR2 as FQNEAQ (reference sequence). The CDR3 spans 14 residues. In DNA, the CDR3 is TGTGCCAGCAGCTCCATAGCGGGGCAAGAGACCCAGTACTTC. Protein product: CASSSIAGQETQYF.

This chain joins TRBV27 and TRBJ2-1; 13 positions match TRBD2. The V and J ends lost 4 bases and 7 bases, in that order; junction bases with no gene match: 4. Germline V gene lookup returns CDR1 MNHEY and CDR2 SMNVEV (reference sequence). The CDR3 contains 15 residues. The CDR3 loop reads CASSWGLAGNNEQFF. CDR3 nucleotides: TGTGCCAGCAGTTGGGGACTAGCGGGGAATAATGAGCAGTTCTTC.

In this sample, this clonotype turned up many times. The chain links TRBV7-2 to TRBJ1-4; 8 bases are shared with TRBD1. This CDR3 spans 15 amino acids. With 3 bases clipped from V and 6 bases from J, the junction kept 6 bases outside the gene matches. Germline assignment: CDR1 SGHTA and CDR2 FQGNSA. The CDR3 nucleotides are TGTGCCAGCAGCTTGAGGCGACAGGGGCATGAAAAACTGTTTTTT. Translation gives CASSLRRQGHEKLFF.

Regarding this clonotype: A much larger clone is a single base away; this may be a read error. The chain joins TRBV7-1 to TRBJ1-2; TRBD1 agrees at 10 bases. TRBV7-1 is designated an ORF whose function remains uncertain. V was pared by 5 bases and J by 8 bases, with 14 bases of the junction left unmatched. The CDR3 runs 16 residues. CDR3 in DNA: TGTGCCAGCAGCCTCGACAGGGGGCTAGGTTCGGAGGGCTACACCTTC. Its translation: CASSLDRGLGSEGYTF.